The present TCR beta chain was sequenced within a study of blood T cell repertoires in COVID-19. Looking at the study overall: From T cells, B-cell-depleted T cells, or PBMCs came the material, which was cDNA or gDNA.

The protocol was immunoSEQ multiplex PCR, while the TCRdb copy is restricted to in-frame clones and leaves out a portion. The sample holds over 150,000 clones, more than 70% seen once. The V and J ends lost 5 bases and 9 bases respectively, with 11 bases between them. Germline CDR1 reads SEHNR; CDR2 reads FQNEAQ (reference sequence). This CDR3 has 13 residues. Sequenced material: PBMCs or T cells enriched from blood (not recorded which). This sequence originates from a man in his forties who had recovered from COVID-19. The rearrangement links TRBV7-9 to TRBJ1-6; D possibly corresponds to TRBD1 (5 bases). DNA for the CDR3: TGTGCCAGCAGCCAGGGAGGGAGTTCACCCCTCCACTTT. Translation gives CASSQGGSSPLHF. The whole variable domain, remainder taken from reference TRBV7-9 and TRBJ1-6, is DTGVSQNPRHKITKRGQNVTFRCDPISEHNRLYWYRQTLGQGPEFLTYFQNEAQLEKSRLLSDRFSAERPKGSFSTLEIQRTEQGDSAMYLCASSQGGSSPLHFGNGTRLTVT.